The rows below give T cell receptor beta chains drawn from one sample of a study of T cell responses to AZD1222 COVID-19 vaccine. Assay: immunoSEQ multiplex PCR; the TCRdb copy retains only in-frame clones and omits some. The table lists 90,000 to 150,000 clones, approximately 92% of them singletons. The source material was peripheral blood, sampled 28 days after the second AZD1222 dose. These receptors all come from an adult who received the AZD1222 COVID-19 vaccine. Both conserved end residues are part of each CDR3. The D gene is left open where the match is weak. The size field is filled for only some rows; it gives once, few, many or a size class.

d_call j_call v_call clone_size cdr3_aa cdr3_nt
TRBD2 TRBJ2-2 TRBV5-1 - CASSSQLAPLSAGELFF TGCGCCAGCAGCTCCCAACTAGCGCCTCTATCCGCCGGGGAGCTGTTTTTT
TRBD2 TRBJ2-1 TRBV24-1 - CATSVHGRDEQFF TGTGCCACCAGTGTTCACGGGAGGGATGAGCAGTTCTTC
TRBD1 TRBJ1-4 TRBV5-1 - CASSLPRTGNGTREKLFF TGCGCCAGCAGCTTGCCAAGGACAGGGAACGGGACGAGGGAAAAACTGTTTTTT
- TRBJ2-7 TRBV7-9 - CASSLLLGNEQYF TGTGCCAGCAGCTTACTGCTGGGAAACGAGCAGTACTTC
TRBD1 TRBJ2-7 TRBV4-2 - CASSQVVRQGHYEQYF TGTGCCAGCAGCCAAGTAGTGAGACAGGGTCACTACGAGCAGTACTTC
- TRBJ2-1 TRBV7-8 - CASSLDSSYNEQFF TGTGCCAGCAGCTTGGACTCGTCCTACAATGAGCAGTTCTTC
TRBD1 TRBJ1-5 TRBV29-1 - CSVAQGPNQPQHF TGCAGCGTTGCACAGGGGCCCAATCAGCCCCAGCATTTT
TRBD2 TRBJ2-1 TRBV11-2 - CASSNRLASYNEQFF TGTGCCAGCAGCAACAGACTAGCGAGTTACAATGAGCAGTTCTTC
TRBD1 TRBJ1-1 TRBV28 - CASSTPSQGMNTEAFF TGTGCCAGCAGTACCCCTTCACAGGGGATGAACACTGAAGCTTTCTTT
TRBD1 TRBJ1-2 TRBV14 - CASSQGRVTGLGYTF TGTGCCAGCAGCCAAGGCAGGGTGACAGGGCTCGGCTACACCTTC
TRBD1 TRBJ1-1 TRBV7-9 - CASSSGQGATTEAFF TGTGCCAGCAGCTCGGGACAGGGGGCGACTACTGAAGCTTTCTTT
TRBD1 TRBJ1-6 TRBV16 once CASSIMTGSGSPLHF TGTGCCAGCAGCATCATGACAGGGTCAGGTTCACCCCTCCACTTT
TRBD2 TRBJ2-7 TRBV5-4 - CASSLGQNRGDYEQYF TGTGCCAGCAGCTTGGGTCAGAACCGGGGGGACTACGAGCAGTACTTC
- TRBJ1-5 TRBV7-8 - CASSLAFSNQPQHF TGTGCCAGCAGCTTAGCCTTTAGCAATCAGCCCCAGCATTTT
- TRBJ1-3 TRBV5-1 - CASSFTGAFGNTIYF TGCGCCAGCAGCTTCACGGGGGCGTTCGGAAACACCATATATTTT
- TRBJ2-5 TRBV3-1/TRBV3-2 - CASSHNQQQETQYF TGTGCCAGCAGCCACAATCAACAGCAAGAGACCCAGTACTTC
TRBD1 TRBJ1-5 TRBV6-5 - CATYGTGLNQPQHF TGTGCCACTTACGGGACAGGCCTCAATCAGCCCCAGCATTTT
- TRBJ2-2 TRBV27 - CASSFFPGELFF TGTGCCAGCAGTTTTTTCCCTGGGGAGCTGTTTTTT
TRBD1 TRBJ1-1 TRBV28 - CASRTGAAEAFF TGTGCCAGCAGGACAGGGGCCGCTGAAGCTTTCTTT
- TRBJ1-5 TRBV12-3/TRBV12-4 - CASSPNFWPQHF TGTGCCAGCAGTCCAAACTTTTGGCCCCAGCATTTT
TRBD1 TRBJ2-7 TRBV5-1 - CASSLDRDRVDEQYF TGCGCCAGCAGCTTGGACCGGGACAGGGTTGACGAGCAGTACTTC
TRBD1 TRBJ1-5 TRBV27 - CASSLSHTGGYGNQPQHF TGTGCCAGCAGTTTATCTCATACAGGGGGCTATGGGAATCAGCCCCAGCATTTT
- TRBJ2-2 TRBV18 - CASSPRDSPTGELFF TGTGCCAGCTCACCGCGGGACAGTCCCACCGGGGAGCTGTTTTTT
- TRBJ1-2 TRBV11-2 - CASSFLSGYTF TGTGCCAGCAGCTTCCTATCTGGCTACACCTTC
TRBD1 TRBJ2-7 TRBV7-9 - CASSLAGVQGGGGSYEQYF TGTGCCAGCAGCTTAGCAGGGGTCCAAGGGGGCGGTGGCTCCTACGAGCAGTACTTC
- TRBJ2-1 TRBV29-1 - CSARLDGPQQFF TGCAGCGCGCGATTGGACGGTCCTCAGCAGTTCTTC
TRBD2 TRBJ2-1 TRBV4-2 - CASSFLAGGVNEQFF TGTGCCAGCAGCTTCCTAGCGGGAGGGGTCAATGAGCAGTTCTTC
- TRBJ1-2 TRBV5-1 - CASSRDPDYGYTF TGCGCCAGCAGCCGGGACCCCGACTATGGCTACACCTTC
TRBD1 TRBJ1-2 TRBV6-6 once CASSGQGERGYTF TGTGCCAGCAGCGGTCAGGGGGAGCGTGGCTACACCTTC
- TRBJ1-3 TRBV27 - CASSPNTASGNTIYF TGTGCCAGCAGTCCTAACACGGCCTCTGGAAACACCATATATTTT
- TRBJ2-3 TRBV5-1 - CASGRTRTDTQYF TGCGCCAGCGGACGGACCCGCACAGATACGCAGTATTTT
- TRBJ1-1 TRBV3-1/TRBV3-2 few CASSRPSAGWGEAFF TGTGCCAGCAGCCGCCCTAGCGCAGGGTGGGGAGAAGCTTTCTTT
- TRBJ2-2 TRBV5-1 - CASSLKGGDTGELFF TGCGCCAGCAGCTTGAAAGGGGGGGACACCGGGGAGCTGTTTTTT
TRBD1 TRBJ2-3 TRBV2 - CASGRDRVRADTQYF TGTGCCAGCGGGAGGGACAGGGTTCGGGCAGATACGCAGTATTTT
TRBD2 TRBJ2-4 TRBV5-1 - CASSLLAGEGGIQYF TGCGCCAGCAGCTTGCTAGCGGGGGAAGGGGGCATTCAGTACTTC
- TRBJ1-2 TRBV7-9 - CASTWARENYGYTF TGTGCCAGCACCTGGGCCAGGGAAAACTATGGCTACACCTTC
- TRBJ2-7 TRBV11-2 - CASSPGTRVHSYEQYF TGTGCCAGCAGCCCCGGGACAAGGGTACACAGCTACGAGCAGTACTTC